Listed here are 24 T cell receptor beta chains from one sample, sequenced in a study of shared clonotypes between healthy human individuals. Clones were sequenced by immunoSEQ multiplex PCR, and TCRdb holds only the in-frame ones, with some missing. Of around 1.1 million clones in the sample, 70% to 85% were seen once. Sequenced material: memory CD4+ T cells from PBMCs. Described subset: CD45RA-negative fraction. These receptors came from a man aged 18 to 30 in good health. Some clones in this sample may be carry-over from other donors' samples.

The gene calls are TRBV11-2 and TRBJ2-7; D might be TRBD1 or TRBD2, each matching 5 bases. The CDR3 totals 16 residues. Germline lookup yields CDR1 SGHAT and CDR2 FQNNGV. Trimming shortened V by 5 bases and J by 1 base, and 18 bases separated the two germline ends. The CDR3: CASSPSQGGQSYEQYF. CDR3 bases: TGTGCCAGCAGCCCGTCTCAGGGCGGGCAGTCCTACGAGCAGTACTTC.

This clone occurred a few times. This chain links TRBV28 with TRBJ2-7; D is unresolved. V was cut by 4 bases and J by 5 bases, with 21 bases left in between. The germline CDR1 and CDR2 sequences are MDHEN and SYDVKM. The length of the CDR3 is 16 residues. For the CDR3, the DNA is TGTGCCAGCAGTTGGGTATTTGGCCAGCCCACCCACGAGCAGTACTTC. Translating gives CASSWVFGQPTHEQYF.

V is TRBV5-1 and J is TRBJ1-1, with D possibly TRBD1 on 6 matching bases. The CDR3 runs 19 residues. Trimming removed 1 base at V and 2 bases at J, with 24 bases between. From germline, CDR1 is SGHRS and CDR2 YFSETQ. CDR3 amino acids: CASSLRLRDAYRDNTEAFF. CDR3 DNA sequence: TGCGCCAGCAGCTTGAGGCTTAGGGACGCCTACAGGGACAACACTGAAGCTTTCTTT.

In its sample, this clone was seen once. Distinct nucleotide sequences in the sample also encode this CDR3. This chain connects TRBV9 to TRBJ2-7, with 11 bases that match TRBD2. From germline, CDR1 is SGDLS and CDR2 YYNGEE. The CDR3 runs to 14 residues. Germline trimming cut 5 bases from V and 3 bases from J; bases unmatched to any gene: 4. The CDR3 bases are TGTGCCAGCAGTCCCGGACTAGCGGGCTACGAGCAGTACTTC. Translating it yields CASSPGLAGYEQYF. Combining the CDR3 with reference TRBV9 and TRBJ2-7 gives the whole variable domain DSGVTQTPKHLITATGQRVTLRCSPRSGDLSVYWYQQSLDQGLQFLIQYYNGEERAKGNILERFSAQQFPDLHSELNLSSLELGDSALYFCASSPGLAGYEQYFGPGTRLTVT.

The chain carries TRBV6-1 and TRBJ1-5; possible D gene TRBD1, 6 bases. This CDR3 has 15 residues. V was pared by 3 bases and J by 3 bases, with 12 bases between. CDR1 and CDR2 from the germline V gene are MNHNS and SASEGT. CDR3 sequence reads: CASSEVRGLNQPQHF. The CDR3 bases are TGTGCCAGCAGTGAGGTCAGGGGCCTCAATCAGCCCCAGCATTTT.

The chain has TRBV11-2 and TRBJ2-1; D is unclear. V was shortened by 4 bases and J by 2 bases, with 18 bases between the two germline ends. The germline V gene has CDR1 SGHAT and CDR2 FQNNGV. The CDR3 covers 17 residues. The CDR3 reads CASSSKSGAGAYNEQFF. The CDR3 coding sequence is TGTGCCAGCAGCTCCAAATCCGGCGCCGGAGCCTACAATGAGCAGTTCTTC.

The rearrangement links TRBV5-1 to TRBJ2-2; no firm D call. V gave up 0 bases and J gave up 7 bases, with 16 bases separating them. The CDR3 is made up of 16 amino acids. From germline, CDR1 is SGHRS and CDR2 YFSETQ. CDR3 amino acids: CASSLGKGQTRGELFF. The CDR3 nucleotides are TGCGCCAGCAGCTTGGGGAAGGGCCAAACCCGCGGGGAGCTGTTTTTT. Full variable domain (outside the CDR3, taken from reference TRBV5-1 and TRBJ2-2): KAGVTQTPRYLIKTRGQQVTLSCSPISGHRSVSWYQQTPGQGLQFLFEYFSETQRNKGNFPGRFSGRQFSNSRSEMNVSTLELGDSALYLCASSLGKGQTRGELFFGEGSRLTVL.

About this clone: The same CDR3 is also encoded by other DNA sequences in this sample. The chain combines TRBV5-1 with TRBJ2-5; 12 bases line up with TRBD1. CDR1 and CDR2 (germline): SGHRS, YFSETQ. The V and J ends lost 3 bases and 1 base, in that order; junction bases with no gene match: 4. This CDR3 region has 16 residues. CDR3 region: CASSWGTGGFQETQYF. CDR3 sequence (DNA): TGCGCCAGCAGCTGGGGGACAGGGGGCTTCCAAGAGACCCAGTACTTC.

The V gene is TRBV28, the J gene TRBJ2-7, with 12 bases that match TRBD2. The CDR3 is 15 residues long. Per the germline V gene, CDR1 is MDHEN and CDR2 is SYDVKM. V lost 6 bases, J lost 7 bases, and 10 bases stayed unmatched. The chain's CDR3 is CASRPRLAGVGEQYF. The CDR3, as DNA: TGTGCCAGCAGGCCCCGACTAGCGGGAGTAGGGGAGCAGTACTTC.

CDR3 amino acids: CASSGGWTGRAETQYF. In DNA, the CDR3 is TGTGCCAGCAGCGGAGGGTGGACAGGCCGCGCGGAGACCCAGTACTTC. The rearrangement joins TRBV9 to TRBJ2-5, with 7 bases fitting TRBD1. This CDR3 is 16 amino acids long. V dropped 3 bases and J dropped 5; count of bases not matched to a gene: 13. The germline V gene has CDR1 SGDLS and CDR2 YYNGEE.

The chain links TRBV7-3 to TRBJ2-1, with 8 bases fitting TRBD2. The CDR3 extends over 15 amino acids. Germline V CDR1 and CDR2: SGHTA, FQGTGA. The ends lost 5 bases at V and 4 bases at J; junction bases unmatched: 7. DNA of the CDR3: TGTGCCAGCAGCCCGGGAGGGCCGGGGTACAATGAGCAGTTCTTC. Translated, it gives CASSPGGPGYNEQFF.

CDR3 loop: CASSLSFYGYGYTF. CDR3 DNA sequence: TGTGCCAGCAGTTTATCTTTTTACGGCTATGGCTACACCTTC. J is TRBJ1-2 and V is TRBV27; D not certain. The CDR3 is made up of 14 amino acids. Looked up from germline, CDR1 is MNHEY and CDR2 is SMNVEV (reference sequence). Trimming shortened V by 0 bases and J by 4 bases, and 9 bases separated the two germline ends.

J is TRBJ1-1 and V is TRBV30; weak D call: TRBD1 (6 bases). This CDR3 contains 12 residues. Germline V gives CDR1 GTSNPN, CDR2 SVGIG (reference sequence). V was shortened by 5 bases and J by 2 bases, with 9 bases between the two germline ends. In DNA form, the CDR3 reads TGTGCCTGGGAACAGGGTAACACTGAAGCTTTCTTT. It translates to CAWEQGNTEAFF. Together with reference TRBV30 and TRBJ1-1, the CDR3 gives the full variable domain: SQTIHQWPATLVQPVGSPLSLECTVEGTSNPNLYWYRQAAGRGLQLLFYSVGIGQISSEVPQNLSASRPQDRQFILSSKKLLLSDSGFYLCAWEQGNTEAFFGQGTRLTVV.

CDR3 nucleotides: TGTGCCAGCAGTCCCTGGACAGGGGGAGACACTGAAGCTTTCTTT. The encoded protein is CASSPWTGGDTEAFF. V gene TRBV6-6 combines with J gene TRBJ1-1; 10 positions match TRBD1. This CDR3 spans 15 amino acids. V lost 5 bases, J lost 3 bases, and 6 bases stayed unmatched. Germline loops: CDR1 MNHNY, CDR2 SVGAGI (reference sequence).

The chain uses TRBV10-3 and TRBJ2-7, with TRBD1 matching over 8 bases. Germline assignment: CDR1 ENHRY and CDR2 SYGVKD. This CDR3 contains 13 residues. The trim removed 2 bases at V and 3 bases at J, leaving 0 bases unmatched. CDR3 in amino acids: CAISEGQGYEQYF. The CDR3 bases are TGTGCCATCAGTGAGGGACAGGGCTACGAGCAGTACTTC.

This chain joins TRBV30 and TRBJ2-5; D gene unclear. The end of the DNA is better explained by TRBJ2-7, so the J call may be wrong. CDR1 is GTSNPN, CDR2 SVGIG, per germline (reference sequence). The CDR3 totals 11 residues. This CDR3 reads CAWSAFYEQYF. The CDR3 DNA follows: TGTGCCTGGAGTGCCTTCTACGAGCAGTACTTC.

As regards this clone: A far larger clone is just one base off, so this is likely a read error. CDR3 DNA: TGTGCCAGCATGGGCCCCCCCCGCGCGGAGACCCAGCACTTC. Its protein is CASMGPPRAETQHF. The chain carries TRBV2 and TRBJ2-5, with unresolved D. The germline CDR1 and CDR2 sequences are SNHLY and FYNNEI. This CDR3 comprises 14 residues. The variable domain in full, completed from reference TRBV2 and TRBJ2-5, reads EPEVTQTPSHQVTQMGQEVILRCVPISNHLYFYWYRQILGQKVEFLVSFYNNEISEKSEIFDDQFSVERPDGSNFTLKIRSTKLEDSAMYFCASMGPPRAETQHFGPGTRLLVL.

This clone has only one observation. The chain combines TRBV6-4 with TRBJ2-7; D uncertain. Trimming shortened V by 5 bases and J by 12 bases, and 17 bases separated the two germline ends. This CDR3 is 12 amino acids long. CDR1 is MRHNA and CDR2 is SNTAGT in the germline V gene. CDR3 coding DNA: TGTGCCAGCAGTCCAACTCATGCTAGGCGGTACTTC. It encodes CASSPTHARRYF.

As DNA, the CDR3 is TGTGCCAGCAGTCTACCGGGGAACGAGCAGTACTTC. Residues: CASSLPGNEQYF. The rearrangement links TRBV28 to TRBJ2-7; weak D call: TRBD2 (5 bases). V shed 5 bases and J shed 5 bases, with 10 bases lying between them. CDR3 length: 12 residues. Germline-derived CDR1 and CDR2 are MDHEN and SYDVKM. Using reference TRBV28 and TRBJ2-7 for the parts outside the CDR3, the full variable domain is DVKVTQSSRYLVKRTGEKVFLECVQDMDHENMFWYRQDPGLGLRLIYFSYDVKMKEKGDIPEGYSVSREKKERFSLILESASTNQTSMYLCASSLPGNEQYFGPGTRLTVT.

As for this clone: The same CDR3 arises from other DNA sequences in this sample as well. The chain carries TRBV7-2 and TRBJ2-2, with D uncertain. Trimming removed 5 bases from V and 1 base from J, with 5 bases in between. The CDR3 loop spans 13 amino acids. The germline CDR1 and CDR2 sequences are SGHTA and FQGNSA. DNA for the CDR3: TGTGCCAGCAGCCTAAGGAACACCGGGGAGCTGTTTTTT. Its translation is CASSLRNTGELFF.

The DNA for the CDR3 is TGTGCCAGTAGTATGTCCAGGCAATATAGCAATCAGCCCCAGCATTTT. It translates to CASSMSRQYSNQPQHF. The gene calls are TRBV19 and TRBJ1-5; D is unclear. The CDR3 loop spans 16 amino acids. Germline CDR1 is LNHDA and CDR2 is SQIVND (reference sequence). Deletions cut 3 bases from V and 0 bases from J, with 12 bases between.

Details on this clone: The sample holds other DNA sequences that translate to the same CDR3. V is TRBV5-1 and J is TRBJ1-1; 7 nucleotides match TRBD1. CDR1 and CDR2 (germline): SGHRS, YFSETQ. The CDR3 is made up of 14 amino acids. With V trimmed by 4 bases and J by 1 base, 4 bases remained unmatched. CDR3 sequence (DNA): TGCGCCAGCAGCGATCAGGGGGGGAACACTGAAGCTTTCTTT. This gives the protein CASSDQGGNTEAFF.

The rearrangement uses TRBV18 and TRBJ2-5; maybe TRBD2 (5 bases). The CDR3 contains 12 residues. In germline, CDR1 is KGHSH, CDR2 LQKENI. The chain's CDR3 is CATSGVGETQYF. The DNA for the CDR3 is TGTGCGACCAGCGGTGTCGGAGAGACCCAGTACTTC.

The chain couples TRBV6-6 to TRBJ2-5; 9 positions agree with TRBD1. Germline CDR1 is MNHNY and CDR2 is SVGAGI (reference sequence). The ends lost 5 bases at V and 5 bases at J; junction bases unmatched: 9. The CDR3 has 15 residues. In DNA, the CDR3 is TGTGCCAGCAGTAGAGTGGACAGGGGAGAGGAGACCCAGTACTTC. Its protein is CASSRVDRGEETQYF.